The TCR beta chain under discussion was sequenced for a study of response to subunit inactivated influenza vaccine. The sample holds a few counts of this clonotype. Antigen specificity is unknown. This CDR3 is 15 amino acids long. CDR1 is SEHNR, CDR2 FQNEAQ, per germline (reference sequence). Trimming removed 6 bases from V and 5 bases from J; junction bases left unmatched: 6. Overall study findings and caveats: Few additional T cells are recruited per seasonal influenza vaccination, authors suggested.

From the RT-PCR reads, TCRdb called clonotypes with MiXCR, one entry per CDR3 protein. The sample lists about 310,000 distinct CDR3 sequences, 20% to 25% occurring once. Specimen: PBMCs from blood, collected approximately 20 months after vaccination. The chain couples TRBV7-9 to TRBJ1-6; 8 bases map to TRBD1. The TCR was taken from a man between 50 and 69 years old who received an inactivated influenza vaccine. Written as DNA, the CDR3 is TGTGCCAGCAGTTGGGGACAGGTGGATAATTCACCCCTCCACTTT. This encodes CASSWGQVDNSPLHF.